The sequence of this T cell receptor beta chain was determined in a study of T cell responses to AZD1222 COVID-19 vaccine. Study findings and constraints: Repertoire collection took place solely once the T cell response had peaked.

Libraries were prepared by immunoSEQ multiplex PCR; TCRdb keeps only in-frame clonotypes and omits some of them. The table records roughly 120,000 clones, roughly 90% of them present only once. The germline V gene encodes CDR1 LNHDA and CDR2 SQIVND (reference sequence). The ends were cut back, 1 base at V and 5 bases at J, with 11 bases in the middle. The CDR3 consists of 14 residues. Points on this clone: Its specificity is not known. The sample holds other DNA sequences that translate to the same CDR3.

The sequencing used peripheral blood, collected on day 0 of AZD1222 vaccination. The V gene is TRBV19, the J gene TRBJ1-1, with a tentative D call TRBD1 (5 bases). The TCR sequence derives from an adult in good health. The CDR3 here is CASSIGGLGTEAFF. In DNA, the CDR3 is TGTGCCAGTAGTATAGGGGGCCTTGGGACTGAAGCTTTCTTT.